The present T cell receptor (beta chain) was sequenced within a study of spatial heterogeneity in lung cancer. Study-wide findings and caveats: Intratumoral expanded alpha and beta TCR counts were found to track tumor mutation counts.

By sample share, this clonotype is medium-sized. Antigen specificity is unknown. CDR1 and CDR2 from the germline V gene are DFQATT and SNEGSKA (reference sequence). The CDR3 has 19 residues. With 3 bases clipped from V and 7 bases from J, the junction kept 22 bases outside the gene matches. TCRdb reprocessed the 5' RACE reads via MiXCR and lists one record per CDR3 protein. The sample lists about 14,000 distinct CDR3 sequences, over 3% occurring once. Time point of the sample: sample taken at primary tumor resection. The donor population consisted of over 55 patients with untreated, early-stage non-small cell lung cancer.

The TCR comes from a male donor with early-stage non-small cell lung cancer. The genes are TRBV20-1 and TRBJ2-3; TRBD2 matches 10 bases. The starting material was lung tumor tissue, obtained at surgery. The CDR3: CSARALLAGDFRGQNTQYF. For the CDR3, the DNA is TGCAGTGCTAGGGCCTTGCTAGCGGGAGATTTCCGAGGCCAGAATACGCAGTATTTT.